The rows below give T cell receptor beta chains drawn from one sample of a study of blood T cell repertoires in COVID-19. The protocol was immunoSEQ multiplex PCR, while the TCRdb copy is restricted to in-frame clones and leaves out a portion. The sample contains 250,000 to 400,000 clones, 90% of which appear only once. The source material was peripheral blood. These receptors all stem from a woman under 40 with COVID-19, enrolled during active disease. The CDR3 runs from the conserved cysteine through the conserved F or W. A D gene is named only where the DNA matches it firmly. Only part of the rows carry a size: once, few, many, or a class if the clone is expanded.

>TRBV19|NA|TRBJ2-1|TRBD1
TGTGCCACCGGAGGGGTGGGACAGGGGGGAGATGAGCAGTTCTTC
CATGGVGQGGDEQFF
>TRBV24-1|NA|TRBJ1-5|NA
TGTGCCACCAGTGATAGGGGGTTTGGGCAGCCCCAGCATTTT
CATSDRGFGQPQHF
>TRBV5-1|NA|TRBJ2-2|TRBD2
TGCGCCAGCAGCCTAACTAGCGGGAGGGACACCGGGGAGCTGTTTTTT
CASSLTSGRDTGELFF
>TRBV28|NA|TRBJ1-5|NA
TGTGCCAGCAGCCCAGCCCCCAGGGGCGGCCAGCCCCAGCATTTT
CASSPAPRGGQPQHF
>TRBV21-1|NA|TRBJ1-2|NA
TGTGCCAGCAGCCCGCGGGGACAGGGAGCCTATGGCTACACCTTC
CASSPRGQGAYGYTF
>TRBV19|once|TRBJ1-1|NA
TGTGCCAGTAGTGCACTTAACACTGAAGCTTTCTTT
CASSALNTEAFF
>TRBV6-5|NA|TRBJ1-1|NA
TGTGCCAGCAGACCAGCCGGGGGCACTGAAGCTTTCTTT
CASRPAGGTEAFF
>TRBV30|NA|TRBJ2-2|NA
TGTGCCTGGAAGAGGGGGGGGAACACCGGGGAGCTGTTTTTT
CAWKRGGNTGELFF
>TRBV5-1|NA|TRBJ2-3|NA
TGCGCCAGCAGCAGAAAAGGCCGGGACATGACTAGCACAGATACGCAGTATTTT
CASSRKGRDMTSTDTQYF
>TRBV19|NA|TRBJ1-4|TRBD1
TGTGCCAGTAGTACCGACAGGGCGGGAGGTGAAAAACTGTTTTTT
CASSTDRAGGEKLFF
>TRBV6-2/TRBV6-3|NA|TRBJ2-3|TRBD2
TGTGCCAGCAGTCCCCAGGCCGGACTAGTTGGTACGCAGTATTTT
CASSPQAGLVGTQYF
>TRBV5-1|NA|TRBJ2-3|TRBD2
TGCGCCAGCAGCTTGAGCGGGAGGCCCTCTAGCACAGATACGCAGTATTTT
CASSLSGRPSSTDTQYF
>TRBV5-1|few|TRBJ1-5|NA
TGCGCCAGCAGCTTGGATGGACAGAACAATCAGCCCCAGCATTTT
CASSLDGQNNQPQHF
>TRBV20-1|NA|TRBJ1-1|NA
TGCAGTGCTTATAAGAACACTGAAGCTTTCTTT
CSAYKNTEAFF
>TRBV5-1|NA|TRBJ2-5|NA
TGCGCCAGCAGCTCTCAGGGTATCCAAGAGACCCAGTACTTC
CASSSQGIQETQYF
>TRBV7-9|NA|TRBJ1-2|TRBD1
TGTGCCAGCAGCTTAACAGGGGGGGAGGATGGCTACACCTTC
CASSLTGGEDGYTF
>TRBV2|NA|TRBJ1-1|NA
TGTGCCAGCAGTCAACAGGGAGTGGATACTGAAGCTTTCTTT
CASSQQGVDTEAFF
>TRBV19|NA|TRBJ2-7|TRBD1
TGTGCCAGTAGTAGACAGGGGGGGACCTACGAGCAGTACTTC
CASSRQGGTYEQYF
>TRBV30|NA|TRBJ1-2|NA
TGTGCCTGGAGTACGGACAACCTGCGGGGCTACACCTTC
CAWSTDNLRGYTF
>TRBV5-6|NA|TRBJ1-2|NA
TGTGCCAGCAGCTTGGCGGACAGTGGCTACACCTTC
CASSLADSGYTF
>TRBV18|NA|TRBJ1-1|TRBD1
TGTGCCAGCTCACTCGGAGGGACAGGGCCGAACACTGAAGCTTTCTTT
CASSLGGTGPNTEAFF
>TRBV4-1|NA|TRBJ1-4|NA
TGCGCCAGCAGCAGAGGGGAAAAACTGTTTTTT
CASSRGEKLFF
>TRBV7-2|NA|TRBJ2-7|NA
TGTGCCAGCCGCCCGGGATACGTGAGCGAGCAGTACTTC
CASRPGYVSEQYF
>TRBV5-1|NA|TRBJ1-2|NA
TGCGCCAGCAGCTTCCGGGAAAACTATGGCTACACCTTC
CASSFRENYGYTF
>TRBV6-6|NA|TRBJ1-4|NA
TGTGCCAGCAGTTTACTCGGGATGGGAGAAAAACTGTTTTTT
CASSLLGMGEKLFF
>TRBV2|once|TRBJ2-5|NA
TGTGCCAGTGGGGCAGGCCGCGAGACCCAGTACTTC
CASGAGRETQYF
>TRBV28|NA|TRBJ1-1|NA
TGTGCCAGCAGCCTTCTCGCTGAAGCTTTCTTT
CASSLLAEAFF
>TRBV1|NA|TRBJ1-5|NA
TGCACCAGCAGCCATGCTGACAGGGGCGCAAATCAGCCCCAGCATTTT
CTSSHADRGANQPQHF
>TRBV7-9|few|TRBJ1-5|NA
TGTGCCAGCAGCCTCAGGGGCCAGCCCCAGCATTTT
CASSLRGQPQHF
>TRBV7-8|few|TRBJ2-7|NA
TGTGCCAGCAGCTTAGTGAGGTCAGGGGCATGGGAGCAGTACTTC
CASSLVRSGAWEQYF
>TRBV5-6|NA|TRBJ1-2|TRBD1
TGTGCCAGCAGCTTTTACAGGGGAGGAGGCTACACCTTC
CASSFYRGGGYTF
>TRBV12-3/TRBV12-4|few|TRBJ2-1|TRBD2
TGTGCCAGCAGTCGGGGGGGTCAGCCAGAGCAGTTCTTC
CASSRGGQPEQFF
>TRBV3-1/TRBV3-2|NA|TRBJ2-2|TRBD2
TGTGCCAGCAGCCGGAGGGCGGGAGCGGACACCGGGGAGCTGTTTTTT
CASSRRAGADTGELFF
>TRBV7-9|NA|TRBJ2-3|NA
TGTGCCAGCAGCTTGGGGAATTACAGGGTCCACCTAGTGGATACGCAGTATTTT
CASSLGNYRVHLVDTQYF
>TRBV29-1|NA|TRBJ2-1|NA
TGCAGCGTCCCCACCGACAGAGCCTACAATGAGCAGTTCTTC
CSVPTDRAYNEQFF
>TRBV19|NA|TRBJ1-2|TRBD1
TGTGCCACCAGACAGGGGAGGAACTATGGCTACACCTTC
CATRQGRNYGYTF
>TRBV12-5|NA|TRBJ1-2|NA
TGTGCTAGTGGTTTAACGACGGCGACATGGGGCTACACCTTC
CASGLTTATWGYTF
>TRBV30|NA|TRBJ2-2|NA
TGTGCCTGGAGCCGATCACTAGCCCTCACCGGGGAGCTGTTTTTT
CAWSRSLALTGELFF
>TRBV5-1|NA|TRBJ2-3|TRBD1
TGCGCCAGCCGGGACAGTACTAGCACAGATACGCAGTATTTT
CASRDSTSTDTQYF
>TRBV19|once|TRBJ2-1|TRBD1
TGTGCCACCGAGACAGGGATCAACAATGAGCAGTTCTTC
CATETGINNEQFF
>TRBV30|NA|TRBJ1-1|TRBD1
TGTGCCTGGAGTAGGAAGGACAGGGGGCTTGGGGTGACTGAAGCTTTCTTT
CAWSRKDRGLGVTEAFF
>TRBV19|NA|TRBJ1-2|NA
TGTGCCAGTAGTATTGCCCAGGGCTGGGGCTACACCTTC
CASSIAQGWGYTF